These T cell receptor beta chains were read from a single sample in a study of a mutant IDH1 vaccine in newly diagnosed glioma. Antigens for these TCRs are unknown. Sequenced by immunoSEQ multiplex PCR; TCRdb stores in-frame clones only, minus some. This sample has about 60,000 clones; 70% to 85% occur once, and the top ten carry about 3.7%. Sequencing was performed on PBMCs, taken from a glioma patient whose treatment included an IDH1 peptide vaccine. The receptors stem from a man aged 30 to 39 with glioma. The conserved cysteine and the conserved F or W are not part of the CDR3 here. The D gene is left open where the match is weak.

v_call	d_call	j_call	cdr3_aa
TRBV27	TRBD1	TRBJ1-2	ASRTGGGDYGYT
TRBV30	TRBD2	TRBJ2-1	AWNSGAYNEQF
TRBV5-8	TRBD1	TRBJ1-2	ASSPGTEGLYGYT
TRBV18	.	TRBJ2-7	ASSPPLGVGYEQY
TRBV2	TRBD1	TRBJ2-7	ASSEALGDRVYEQY
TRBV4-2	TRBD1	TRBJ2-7	ASSQPPGQGAGEQY
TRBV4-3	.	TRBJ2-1	ASSQMMEDEQF
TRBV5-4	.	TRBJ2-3	ASSPWSGVNTDTQY
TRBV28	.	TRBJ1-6	ASSPPRDNSPLH
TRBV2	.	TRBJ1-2	ASSEVQGVSYGYT
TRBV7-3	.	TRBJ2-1	ASSLRLNEQF
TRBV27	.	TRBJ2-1	ASSFRPRLDEQF
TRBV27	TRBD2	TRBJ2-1	ASSPTGRGSYNEQF
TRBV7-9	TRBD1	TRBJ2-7	ASSTIRQGSYEQY
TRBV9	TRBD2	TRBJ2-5	AGSVRAGGQETQY
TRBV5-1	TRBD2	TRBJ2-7	ASSSTSGGYEQY
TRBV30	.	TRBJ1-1	AWAYTTEAF
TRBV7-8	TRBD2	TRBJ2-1	ASHMGGLSWSEQF
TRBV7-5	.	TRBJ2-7	VRSVAPGQGWDEQY
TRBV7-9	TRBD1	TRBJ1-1	ASETGAFAEAF
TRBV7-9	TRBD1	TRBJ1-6	ASSLGGQGQSPLH
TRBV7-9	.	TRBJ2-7	ASSPDSFYEQY
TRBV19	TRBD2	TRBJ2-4	ASTPGTSGGAGAKNIQY
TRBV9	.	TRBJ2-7	ASSVEPAPGTSYEQY
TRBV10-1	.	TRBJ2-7	ASSPWQY
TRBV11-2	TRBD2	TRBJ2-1	ASTTRGLAGFNEQF
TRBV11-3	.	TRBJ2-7	ALTGGYSYEQY